Shown below are 21 T cell receptor beta chains from a single sample sequenced in a study of cytomegalovirus exposure and HLA in healthy donors. PCR was performed using 60 Vbeta and 13 Jbeta primers. Some clones are missing from TCRdb's copy, which holds only in-frame ones; the method was immunoSEQ multiplex PCR. The repertoire holds some 100,000 clones, with more than 65% as singletons. Sequencing used PBMCs. The receptor source for this set is a woman between 18 and 29 years old in good health and CMV-seropositive.

The CDR3 coding sequence is TGTGCCAGTGCCGGGACAGGGCCCACAGATACGCAGTATTTT. Its protein product is CASAGTGPTDTQYF. The V and J genes are TRBV6-5 and TRBJ2-3; TRBD1 matches 9 bases. Germline V gives CDR1 MNHEY, CDR2 SVGAGI. With V trimmed by 9 bases and J by 2 bases, 6 bases remained unmatched. The CDR3 spans 14 residues.

V usage is TRBV27 and J usage is TRBJ2-3; 9 bases align to TRBD2. The CDR3 consists of 14 residues. Per germline, CDR1 MNHEY and CDR2 SMNVEV (reference sequence). The V gene end was trimmed by 3 bases and the J gene end by 3 bases; junction bases not matched to a gene: 1. CDR3 sequence (DNA): TGTGCCAGCAGTTTCCTAGCGGGAACAGATACGCAGTATTTT. It yields the protein CASSFLAGTDTQYF.

The chain has TRBV28 and TRBJ2-2; 12 bases are shared with TRBD1. CDR3 length equals 16 residues. Germline assignment: CDR1 MDHEN and CDR2 SYDVKM. The V gene end was trimmed by 3 bases and the J gene end by 7 bases; junction bases not matched to a gene: 6. As DNA, the CDR3 is TGTGCCAGCAGTTTTTCCGGGACAGGGGGCCTCGGGGAGCTGTTTTTT. Protein sequence: CASSFSGTGGLGELFF. The complete variable domain, with remaining parts taken from reference TRBV28 and TRBJ2-2, reads DVKVTQSSRYLVKRTGEKVFLECVQDMDHENMFWYRQDPGLGLRLIYFSYDVKMKEKGDIPEGYSVSREKKERFSLILESASTNQTSMYLCASSFSGTGGLGELFFGEGSRLTVL.

The chain recombines TRBV7-9 with TRBJ2-5; TRBD2 aligns across 11 bases. Trimming removed 5 bases from V and 5 bases from J; junction bases left unmatched: 10. This CDR3 region has 16 residues. The germline V gene has CDR1 SEHNR and CDR2 FQNEAQ (reference sequence). The CDR3 DNA is TGTGCCAGCAGCGCCCTTCTAGCGGGGGGCGGGGAGACCCAGTACTTC. Translating gives CASSALLAGGGETQYF. The full variable domain, rest sourced from reference TRBV7-9 and TRBJ2-5, is DTGVSQNPRHKITKRGQNVTFRCDPISEHNRLYWYRQTLGQGPEFLTYFQNEAQLEKSRLLSDRFSAERPKGSFSTLEIQRTEQGDSAMYLCASSALLAGGGETQYFGPGTRLLVL.

The chain carries TRBV7-2 and TRBJ2-7, with TRBD2 as a possible D gene (5 bases). The germline V gene encodes CDR1 SGHTA and CDR2 FQGNSA. The CDR3 is 13 amino acids. V was pared by 1 base and J by 9 bases, with 13 bases between. CDR3 protein: CASSLEAIRGQYF. DNA of the CDR3: TGTGCCAGCAGCTTAGAGGCGATCCGGGGGCAGTACTTC. The full variable domain, its missing parts supplied by reference TRBV7-2 and TRBJ2-7, is GAGVSQSPSNKVTEKGKDVELRCDPISGHTALYWYRQSLGQGLEFLIYFQGNSAPDKSGLPSDRFSAERTGGSVSTLTIQRTQQEDSAVYLCASSLEAIRGQYFGPGTRLTVT.

The chain employs TRBV28 and TRBJ2-1, with D possibly matching TRBD2 (6 bases). This CDR3 is built from 14 residues. CDR1 is MDHEN, CDR2 SYDVKM, per germline. The V gene lost 3 bases and the J gene lost 4 bases, with 10 bases spanning the gap. The CDR3 region has the DNA TGTGCCAGCAGTTTTGGGACTCCTTACAATGAGCAGTTCTTC. Translated, it gives CASSFGTPYNEQFF.

This rearrangement joins TRBV9 to TRBJ1-6; 7 nucleotides match TRBD1. The V gene end was trimmed by 0 bases and the J gene end by 8 bases; junction bases not matched to a gene: 2. Per the germline V gene, CDR1 is SGDLS and CDR2 is YYNGEE. The CDR3 extends over 14 amino acids. In nucleotides, the CDR3 is TGTGCCAGCAGCGTAGGGGACAGAGATTCACCCCTCCACTTT. It translates to CASSVGDRDSPLHF. Drawing the rest from reference TRBV9 and TRBJ1-6, the complete variable domain is DSGVTQTPKHLITATGQRVTLRCSPRSGDLSVYWYQQSLDQGLQFLIQYYNGEERAKGNILERFSAQQFPDLHSELNLSSLELGDSALYFCASSVGDRDSPLHFGNGTRLTVT.

This rearrangement joins TRBV28 to TRBJ2-7; D possibly corresponds to TRBD2 (6 bases). This CDR3 has 15 residues. Germline CDR1 reads MDHEN; CDR2 reads SYDVKM. V was pared by 6 bases and J by 4 bases, with 19 bases between. Written as DNA, the CDR3 is TGTGCCAGCAGGTCCGGGTCGGGGGAAGGGTACGAGCAGTACTTC. Translated, it gives CASRSGSGEGYEQYF.

The chain couples TRBV18 to TRBJ2-5; 13 nucleotides agree with TRBD2. The CDR3 loop spans 14 amino acids. V was clipped by 3 bases and J by 12 bases; unmatched bases: 7. Germline V gene data show CDR1 as KGHSH and CDR2 as LQKENI. CDR3 protein: CASSPGLAGEGEYF. The CDR3 nucleotides are TGTGCCAGCTCACCTGGACTAGCGGGAGAGGGCGAGTACTTC.

V is TRBV5-4 and J is TRBJ1-2, with TRBD1 matching over 7 bases. V shed 4 bases, J shed 4 bases, and the junction held 7 bases outside the gene matches. This CDR3 spans 14 amino acids. The germline CDR1 and CDR2 sequences are SGHNT and YYREEE (reference sequence). The CDR3 region is CASSPTRDSYGYTF. The CDR3 nucleotides read TGTGCCAGCAGCCCCACTCGGGACAGCTATGGCTACACCTTC.

The rearrangement links TRBV6-5 to TRBJ1-1, with 8 positions matching TRBD1. Germline V gene sequence: CDR1 MNHEY, CDR2 SVGAGI. V was pared by 5 bases and J by 4 bases, with 9 bases of the junction left unmatched. CDR3 length: 15 residues. The CDR3 here is CASSTHPDRATEAFF. The CDR3 DNA is TGTGCCAGCAGTACTCACCCGGACAGGGCCACTGAAGCTTTCTTT.

The chain links TRBV28 to TRBJ2-4; 8 positions agree with TRBD2. V shed 7 bases, J shed 9 bases, and the junction held 17 bases outside the gene matches. The CDR3 extends over 16 amino acids. Germline CDR1 and CDR2: MDHEN and SYDVKM. The CDR3 sequence is CASTLGVATGGGIQYF. The CDR3 DNA is TGTGCCAGCACCCTTGGGGTGGCCACGGGGGGGGGCATTCAGTACTTC.

The chain employs TRBV7-2 and TRBJ2-2, with a possible D match to TRBD1 (6 bases). V lost 3 bases to trimming and J lost 2 bases, with 16 bases between them. Looked up from germline, CDR1 is SGHTA and CDR2 is FQGNSA. This CDR3 comprises 17 residues. The CDR3 reads CASSLDTRTANTGELFF. The CDR3 DNA reads TGTGCCAGCAGCTTGGATACGAGGACAGCTAACACCGGGGAGCTGTTTTTT.

In this sample, this clone turned up once. The chain couples TRBV6-5 to TRBJ2-5; D is undetermined. V was shortened by 4 bases and J by 5 bases, with 5 bases between the two germline ends. The CDR3 totals 11 residues. The germline V gene encodes CDR1 MNHEY and CDR2 SVGAGI. The CDR3 DNA sequence: TGTGCCAGCAGTTTTAGCGAGACCCAGTACTTC. Translation gives CASSFSETQYF.

This chain links TRBV5-1 with TRBJ2-3; 7 bases are a match to TRBD2. This CDR3 region has 15 residues. J gave up 0 bases and V 6 bases, and 7 bases lay outside the gene matches. The germline gives CDR1 SGHRS, CDR2 YFSETQ. DNA for the CDR3: TGCGCCAGCAAACGGGGGGTACCTAGCACAGATACGCAGTATTTT. Protein sequence: CASKRGVPSTDTQYF.

The chain combines TRBV7-9 with TRBJ2-7, with 9 bases that match TRBD2. Trimming removed 0 bases from V and 1 base from J; junction bases left unmatched: 4. Germline CDR1 reads SEHNR; CDR2 reads FQNEAQ (reference sequence). The CDR3 spans 16 residues. CDR3 in DNA: TGTGCCAGCAGCTTAGCCAAGCGGGAGGAGTCCTACGAGCAGTACTTC. Residues: CASSLAKREESYEQYF.

The CDR3 loop reads CASSLQPHAANYGYTF. CDR3 DNA: TGTGCCAGCAGCTTACAACCCCACGCGGCTAACTATGGCTACACCTTC. The rearrangement links TRBV7-6 to TRBJ1-2; no clear D. The germline CDR1 and CDR2 sequences are SGHVS and FNYEAQ. The CDR3 sequence is 16 residues long. Trimming stripped 2 bases from V and 0 bases from J, with 13 bases between.

The CDR3 bases are TGTGCCAGCAGCGTCCAGGGGGTCGACGAGCAGTACTTC. This codes for CASSVQGVDEQYF. The V call is TRBV9, the J call TRBJ2-7, with 7 bases aligning to TRBD1. This CDR3 is built from 13 residues. The junction had 4 bases not matched to a gene; V was cut back by 2 bases and J by 5 bases. Per germline, CDR1 SGDLS and CDR2 YYNGEE.

This sequence joins TRBV27 and TRBJ2-3, with D possibly being TRBD2 (7 bases). The CDR3 covers 13 residues. The V end was cut by 6 bases, the J end by 6 bases, with 13 bases between. Germline CDR1 reads MNHEY; CDR2 reads SMNVEV (reference sequence). The CDR3 sequence: CASSYGRGDTQYF. CDR3 DNA sequence: TGTGCCAGCAGCTATGGGAGGGGGGATACGCAGTATTTT.

This rearrangement joins TRBV28 to TRBJ1-1; no definite D call. The CDR3 sequence is 14 residues long. The ends were cut back, 2 bases at V and 0 bases at J, with 7 bases in the middle. The germline V gene has CDR1 MDHEN and CDR2 SYDVKM. The DNA of the CDR3 is TGTGCCAGCAGTTTAGGGCAGATGAACACTGAAGCTTTCTTT. Translation gives CASSLGQMNTEAFF.

This CDR3 is CASSLAYALGYTF. Here the CDR3 DNA reads TGCGCCAGCAGCTTGGCCTACGCCCTTGGCTACACCTTC. The chain recombines TRBV5-1 with TRBJ1-2; D ambiguous. Germline V gene sequence: CDR1 SGHRS, CDR2 YFSETQ. The CDR3 runs to 13 residues. The germline V and J ends were trimmed by 0 bases and 7 bases, with 10 bases remaining between them.